The subject of this entry is one T cell receptor (beta chain). No antigen is known for it. TCRdb's copy holds only in-frame clones and misses some; the assay was immunoSEQ multiplex PCR. This table has about 180,000 clones, roughly nine tenths appearing once. These data belong to a study of Ad26.COV2.S vaccination and SARS-CoV-2 variants. Study observations and caveats: Individuals receiving vaccine had higher spike-specific TCR breadth than placebo recipients did. The TCR-based breadth and depth measures might underestimate overall T cell responses. It was reported that spike-specific CD8+ and CD4+ T cell responses were substantially broad after vaccination.

Sequenced material: peripheral blood, taken after recovery from COVID-19. The TCR was taken from a human donor who had recovered from COVID-19.

For the CDR3, the DNA is TGTGCCAGTAGTAAGAGGGGAACTACCGGGGAGCTGTTTTTT. Translation: CASSKRGTTGELFF. The rearrangement joins TRBV19 to TRBJ2-2; D possibly matches TRBD1 or TRBD2 (5 bases each). CDR1 is LNHDA and CDR2 is SQIVND in the germline V gene (reference sequence). This CDR3 contains 14 residues. The V end lost 4 bases, the J end lost 5 bases, and 11 bases lay between the germline ends.